This T cell receptor beta chain stems from a study of blood T cells in healthy people across ages. With a J-beta primer mix and a sample-barcoded 5' primer, a second PCR ran about 7 to 12 cycles. TCRdb used MiXCR to reprocess the 5' RACE reads, holding one entry per CDR3 protein. The repertoire consists of some 1,800,000 distinct CDR3 sequences, with about two fifths occurring once and the leading ten covering under 30%. Whole-study findings and limits: The study lacked donor CMV status, which possibly confounded expanded clonotype changes.

For this clonotype: The antigen is unknown.

V dropped 2 bases and J dropped 0 bases, with 8 bases sitting between them. CDR3 size: 14 residues. CDR1 is SGHDT and CDR2 is YYEEEE in the germline V gene. The sequence derives from a human donor in good health. The chain has TRBV5-6 and TRBJ1-2; no clear D. The source material was blood. As DNA, the CDR3 is TGTGCCAGCAGCTTCCTACAGTCTAACTATGGCTACACCTTC. Protein product: CASSFLQSNYGYTF.